A single sample is the source of the 29 T cell receptor beta chains below, sequenced in a study of CD4 and CD8 cells across lung adenocarcinoma regions listed by TCRdb under 2018. Library construction relied on PCR. TCRdb names HiSeq X Ten as the instrument used. TCRdb trimmed the raw reads at Q25, called clones with MiXCR and kept productive beta chains. Rows with one shared CDR3 protein collapse into an entry with the most common genes and DNA. This sample lists around 4,000 distinct CDR3 sequences; around 60% were detected once. The ten largest make up 15% to 20% of the sample. The sequencing sample was made of CD8+ T cells from the margin of a lung tumor. The cell subset or site label, read with the paper, signifies: tumor margin region. Receptor source: a female donor with lung adenocarcinoma. The CD4 and CD8 labels of this study may be unreliable.

This clonotype came up a few times. This chain links TRBV15 with TRBJ1-5; D not resolved. The CDR3 totals 12 residues. Germline V gene sequence: CDR1 LNHNV, CDR2 YYDKDF (reference sequence). Trimming took off 3 bases at V and 4 bases at J, with 4 bases between the two ends. In DNA form, the CDR3 reads TGTGCCACCAGCAGGGAGAATCAGCCCCAGCATTTT. Translated, it gives CATSRENQPQHF.

This clonotype is large by share. The rearrangement links TRBV6-4 to TRBJ2-2, with 10 bases that match TRBD2. Looked up from germline, CDR1 is MRHNA and CDR2 is SNTAGT. Germline trimming cut 4 bases from V and 4 bases from J; bases unmatched to any gene: 0. The CDR3 runs to 14 residues. This CDR3 reads CASSASGSTGELFF. The DNA for the CDR3 is TGTGCCAGCAGTGCTAGCGGGAGCACCGGGGAGCTGTTTTTT.

In this sample, this clonotype turned up a few times. The genes are TRBV7-2 and TRBJ2-1, with TRBD1 matching 9 bases. The CDR3 covers 13 residues. Trimming at V came to 5 bases and at J to 8 bases, leaving 4 bases not matched to a gene. Looked up from germline, CDR1 is SGHTA and CDR2 is FQGNSA. The CDR3 nucleotides are TGTGCCAGCAGCAACACAGGGGGCTATGAGCAGTTCTTC. It specifies CASSNTGGYEQFF.

This chain joins TRBV11-3 and TRBJ2-3; D call uncertain. The CDR3 length is 14 residues. Trimming removed 1 base at V and 1 base at J, with 6 bases between. In germline, CDR1 is SGHNT, CDR2 YENEEA. The CDR3 DNA sequence: TGTGCCAGCAGCTTAGCGGCAGGCACAGATACGCAGTATTTT. Protein: CASSLAAGTDTQYF. The complete variable domain, with remaining parts taken from reference TRBV11-3 and TRBJ2-3, reads EAGVVQSPRYKIIEKKQPVAFWCNPISGHNTLYWYLQNLGQGPELLIRYENEEAVDDSQLPKDRFSAERLKGVDSTLKIQPAELGDSAVYLCASSLAAGTDTQYFGPGTRLTVL.

The chain joins TRBV10-3 to TRBJ1-1, with a weak D call TRBD1 (6 bases). This CDR3 comprises 13 residues. Germline values: CDR1 ENHRY, CDR2 SYGVKD. V lost 10 bases to trimming and J lost 5 bases, with 17 bases between them. CDR3 sequence reads: CATTPGQRTEAFF. The CDR3 DNA follows: TGTGCCACCACACCGGGACAAAGGACTGAAGCTTTCTTT.

This clonotype was found once. The V call is TRBV7-2, the J call TRBJ1-4, with D maybe TRBD1 (6 bases). This CDR3 is built from 14 residues. Germline lookup yields CDR1 SGHTA and CDR2 FQGNSA. V lost 2 bases, J lost 2 bases, and 6 bases lay in between. CDR3 coding DNA: TGTGCCAGCAGCTTACAGGGGACTAATGAAAAACTGTTTTTT. Translated: CASSLQGTNEKLFF.

This sequence joins TRBV6-5 and TRBJ2-3, with TRBD1 matching 7 bases. The CDR3 spans 14 residues. Germline CDR1 is MNHEY and CDR2 is SVGAGI. V was clipped by 4 bases and J by 6 bases; unmatched bases: 7. The CDR3 region is CASSWGTAWDTQYF. The CDR3 nucleotides read TGTGCCAGCAGTTGGGGGACAGCTTGGGATACGCAGTATTTT.

As concerns this clonotype: The junction shows a germline mismatch at one end, possibly a read error. The chain combines TRBV7-7 with TRBJ2-2, with 7 bases matching TRBD1. The V gene's germline CDR1 is SSHAT and CDR2 FNYEAQ (reference sequence). CDR3 length: 14 amino acids. In DNA, the CDR3 is TGTGCTAGCAGCTTAGGGACAGAAAGCGGGGAGCTGTTTTTT. Its protein is CASSLGTESGELFF.

By frequency in the sample, this clonotype is large. The rearrangement links TRBV7-2 to TRBJ1-3, with a possible D match to TRBD1 (5 bases). Trimming pared 5 bases from V and 1 base from J, leaving 12 bases between. This CDR3 is 15 amino acids long. Germline CDR1 is SGHTA and CDR2 is FQGNSA. The CDR3: CASSPGTLSGNTIYF. Written as DNA, the CDR3 is TGTGCCAGCAGCCCCGGGACCCTATCTGGAAACACCATATATTTT.

This rearrangement joins TRBV6-1 to TRBJ2-1, with 12 bases aligning to TRBD2. Germline-derived CDR1 and CDR2 are MNHNS and SASEGT. CDR3 length equals 16 residues. The ends lost 3 bases at V and 2 bases at J; junction bases unmatched: 2. CDR3 DNA sequence: TGTGCCAGCAGTGATCCTAGCGGGAGGGCCTACAATGAGCAGTTCTTC. Amino acids: CASSDPSGRAYNEQFF.

The chain is built from TRBV5-8 and TRBJ2-4; the match to TRBD1 covers 12 bases. V was pared by 7 bases and J by 8 bases, with 10 bases of the junction left unmatched. Germline loops: CDR1 SGHTS, CDR2 YDEGEE. The CDR3 runs to 15 residues. CDR3 nucleotide sequence: TGTGCCAGCGTATTGACCGGGACAGGGGGCGACATTCAGTACTTC. Translation: CASVLTGTGGDIQYF.

The gene calls are TRBV7-2 and TRBJ2-1; D gene uncertain. V lost 5 bases to trimming and J lost 2 bases, with 10 bases between them. The CDR3 totals 14 residues. Germline CDR1 reads SGHTA; CDR2 reads FQGNSA. CDR3 loop: CASSPDWTYNEQFF. The CDR3 region has the DNA TGTGCCAGCAGCCCAGACTGGACCTACAATGAGCAGTTCTTC.

A remark on this clonotype: A much larger clone lies one base from this, so it may be a read error. The CDR3 reads CANRDTKAGIGELFF. CDR3 DNA sequence: TGTGCCAACAGAGACACCAAAGCGGGAATCGGGGAGCTGTTTTTT. This chain uses TRBV6-1 with TRBJ2-2, with TRBD2 matching 7 bases. The CDR3 totals 15 residues. The V gene end was trimmed by 10 bases and the J gene end by 7 bases; junction bases not matched to a gene: 15. Germline loops: CDR1 MNHNS, CDR2 SASEGT.

The rearrangement joins TRBV25-1 to TRBJ1-2; D is ambiguous. In germline, CDR1 is MGHDK, CDR2 SYGVNS. CDR3 length equals 12 residues. Trimming cost V 4 bases and J 8 bases, with 11 bases left between them. CDR3 loop: CASSAALGGYTF. The CDR3 bases are TGTGCCAGCAGTGCGGCCTTAGGGGGCTACACCTTC.

V is TRBV10-3 and J is TRBJ2-1; D may be TRBD2 (6 bases). The CDR3 extends over 12 amino acids. Germline lookup yields CDR1 ENHRY and CDR2 SYGVKD. The ends were cut back, 11 bases at V and 0 bases at J, with 8 bases in the middle. In DNA form, the CDR3 reads TGTGCCGCGGAGGGCTCCTACAATGAGCAGTTCTTC. This translates into CAAEGSYNEQFF.

The V call is TRBV10-1, the J call TRBJ2-5; D is tentatively TRBD1 or TRBD2 (6 bases each). The CDR3 runs 14 residues. Germline V gene data show CDR1 as WNHNN and CDR2 as SYGVQD (reference sequence). CDR3 nucleotides: TGCGCGGGGCTCGGGGGCCGTGACCAAGAGACCCAGTACTTC. It translates to CAGLGGRDQETQYF.

This clonotype is a singleton in its sample. The V and J genes are TRBV6-1 and TRBJ2-2; TRBD1 or TRBD2 may be the D gene (6 bases each). V gave up 8 bases and J gave up 5 bases, with 15 bases separating them. Germline CDR1 and CDR2: MNHNS and SASEGT. CDR3 length: 14 residues. The CDR3 bases are TGTGCCAGCCTACCGGGGGCGCGTACCGGGGAGCTGTTTTTT. Translation gives CASLPGARTGELFF.

The chain carries TRBV6-1 and TRBJ2-5; 9 bases map to TRBD1. V lost 7 bases and J lost 5; bases outside the gene matches: 5. Per the germline V gene, CDR1 is MNHNS and CDR2 is SASEGT. The CDR3 runs to 13 residues. CDR3 loop: CASNRDRAETQYF. CDR3 DNA: TGTGCCAGCAACCGGGACAGGGCGGAGACCCAGTACTTC.

In its sample, this clonotype was seen a few times. V usage is TRBV11-2 and J usage is TRBJ2-1, with 8 positions matching TRBD2. Germline-derived CDR1 and CDR2 are SGHAT and FQNNGV. The trim removed 0 bases at V and 3 bases at J, leaving 1 base unmatched. CDR3 length equals 15 residues. The CDR3 nucleotides are TGTGCCAGCAGCTTAGAGGGGACTAGCTACAATGAGCAGTTCTTC. Translating it yields CASSLEGTSYNEQFF.

The CDR3 DNA reads TGCGCCAGCAGCCCAAGGGACAGGGGGCGGGAGACCCAGTACTTC. Its protein is CASSPRDRGRETQYF. The chain couples TRBV4-1 to TRBJ2-5; 12 bases match TRBD1. The CDR3 loop spans 15 amino acids. J was trimmed by 5 bases and V by 4 bases; bases with no gene match: 5. Germline V gene lookup returns CDR1 MGHRA and CDR2 YSYEKL.

Only a few counts were recorded for this clonotype. This rearrangement joins TRBV6-1 to TRBJ2-1; D not certain. Near its end, the DNA agrees better with TRBJ2-5, so the J call may be wrong. Germline V gene data show CDR1 as MNHNS and CDR2 as SASEGT. The CDR3 runs to 13 residues. CDR3 sequence: CASSTGPKETQYF. The CDR3 DNA sequence: TGTGCCAGCAGTACCGGGCCCAAAGAGACCCAGTACTTC.

V and J are TRBV30 and TRBJ2-7, with D uncertain. Trimming removed 3 bases from V and 3 bases from J, with 15 bases in between. CDR3 length: 14 amino acids. Per the germline V gene, CDR1 is GTSNPN and CDR2 is SVGIG (reference sequence). CDR3 protein: CAWRGTWDHYEQYF. CDR3 coding DNA: TGTGCCTGGAGGGGAACGTGGGATCACTACGAGCAGTACTTC.

V usage is TRBV11-2 and J usage is TRBJ1-1; D remains ambiguous. This CDR3 has 12 residues. Deletions cut 1 base from V and 3 bases from J, with 3 bases between. Germline V CDR1 and CDR2: SGHAT, FQNNGV. The CDR3 is CASSLGHTEAFF. CDR3 bases: TGTGCCAGCAGCTTAGGTCACACTGAAGCTTTCTTT.

Details on this clonotype: Its ends do not fully match the called genes, so a read error is possible. The V and J genes are TRBV7-7 and TRBJ2-1, with a tentative D call TRBD1 (6 bases). Germline assignment: CDR1 SSHAT and CDR2 FNYEAQ (reference sequence). CDR3 length: 14 residues. Here the CDR3 reads CASSPVGAWETQFF. CDR3 bases: TGTGCTAGCAGCCCAGTGGGGGCTTGGGAGACCCAGTTCTTC.

The CDR3, as DNA: TGTGCCAGCGCCGCCAGGGGGCACACTGAAGCTTTCTTT. Translating gives CASAARGHTEAFF. The chain is built from TRBV6-1 and TRBJ1-1, with 8 bases fitting TRBD1. Germline CDR1 reads MNHNS; CDR2 reads SASEGT. CDR3 length: 13 residues. Germline trimming cut 8 bases from V and 3 bases from J; bases unmatched to any gene: 5.

Within the sample, this clonotype is medium-sized. The genes are TRBV6-5 and TRBJ2-1, with TRBD1 matching 10 bases. Germline V gene lookup returns CDR1 MNHEY and CDR2 SVGAGI. The CDR3 is 17 amino acids. With V trimmed by 4 bases and J by 9 bases, 15 bases remained unmatched. In DNA form, the CDR3 reads TGTGCCAGCAGTTCCAGGTCCCGGGACAGGGGTCATCGTGAGCAGTTCTTC. It specifies CASSSRSRDRGHREQFF.

This clonotype has just a few counts. This chain joins TRBV6-1 and TRBJ2-1; possibly TRBD2 for D (5 bases). Germline V gene sequence: CDR1 MNHNS, CDR2 SASEGT. Trimming left V 4 bases short and J 3 bases short, with 16 bases between. This CDR3 spans 16 amino acids. The CDR3 coding sequence is TGTGCCAGCAGTGTGTCCGGGATCTCCTACTACAATGAGCAGTTCTTC. It translates to CASSVSGISYYNEQFF.

In regard to this clonotype: Relative to the germline gene, one junction end is altered; a read error may explain this. The genes are TRBV6-1 and TRBJ2-2; no reliable D call. The CDR3 sequence is 17 residues long. Germline CDR1 reads MNHNS; CDR2 reads SASEGT. CDR3 amino acids: CASSAIWAVGNPGELFF. The CDR3 nucleotides are TGTGCCAGCAGTGCTATTTGGGCGGTTGGGAACCCCGGGGAGCTGTTTTTT.

The gene calls are TRBV7-8 and TRBJ2-1; 13 nucleotides agree with TRBD2. CDR3 size: 16 residues. V shed 4 bases and J 3 bases; nucleotides not matched to a gene: 3. Germline loops: CDR1 SGHVS, CDR2 FQNEAQ. This chain's CDR3 is CASSWGLAGIYNEQFF. The CDR3 DNA is TGTGCCAGCAGCTGGGGACTAGCGGGGATCTACAATGAGCAGTTCTTC.